Listed here are 26 T cell receptor beta chains from one sample, sequenced in a study of cytomegalovirus exposure and HLA in healthy donors. In the PCR, 60 Vbeta and 13 Jbeta primers were used. Sequenced by immunoSEQ multiplex PCR; TCRdb stores in-frame clones only, minus some. In the table there are 110,000 or so clones, about 80% of which are singletons. The sequencing sample was made of PBMCs. The source is a female donor in good health and CMV-seronegative.

V usage is TRBV9 and J usage is TRBJ1-2, with D perhaps TRBD1 (6 bases). CDR1 and CDR2 from the germline V gene are SGDLS and YYNGEE. The V end lost 5 bases, the J end lost 5 bases, and 13 bases lay between the germline ends. The CDR3 totals 13 residues. The CDR3 DNA reads as TGTGCCAGCAGGAACCGGGACAATTATGGCTACACCTTC. Its translation is CASRNRDNYGYTF.

Only one count was recorded for this clone. CDR3 loop: CASSLAGQGFVGYTF. The DNA of the CDR3 is TGTGCCAGCAGCTTGGCGGGACAGGGATTCGTTGGCTACACCTTC. The chain uses TRBV5-4 and TRBJ1-2, with 9 nucleotides matching TRBD1. The CDR3 is made up of 15 amino acids. V shed 0 bases, J shed 7 bases, and the junction held 7 bases outside the gene matches. Germline V gene data show CDR1 as SGHNT and CDR2 as YYREEE (reference sequence).

The J gene is TRBJ1-1, the V gene TRBV29-1; no firm D call. The V gene lost 1 base and the J gene lost 1 base, with 10 bases spanning the gap. The CDR3 is 14 residues long. CDR1 is SQVTM and CDR2 is ANQGSEA in the germline V gene. The CDR3 loop is CSVEARLSNTEAFF. CDR3 nucleotide sequence: TGCAGCGTTGAAGCCCGACTTTCGAACACTGAAGCTTTCTTT.

The table lists this clone with many counts. The chain links TRBV19 to TRBJ2-1; possibly TRBD2 for D (6 bases). V was shortened by 3 bases and J by 9 bases, with 12 bases between the two germline ends. Germline V gene lookup returns CDR1 LNHDA and CDR2 SQIVND (reference sequence). This CDR3 comprises 13 residues. The DNA of the CDR3 is TGTGCCAGTAGTATGGTACTAGCAAGTGAGCAGTTCTTC. The encoded protein is CASSMVLASEQFF.

CDR3 in DNA: TGTGCCAGCAGTCCTAGCGGGGGGCCCACAGATACGCAGTATTTT. This encodes CASSPSGGPTDTQYF. The chain recombines TRBV28 with TRBJ2-3; TRBD2 aligns across 11 bases. CDR1 is MDHEN, CDR2 SYDVKM, per germline. V lost 5 bases and J lost 2; bases outside the gene matches: 3. The CDR3 is made up of 15 amino acids.

The rearrangement uses TRBV5-4 and TRBJ2-3, with TRBD2 matching over 11 bases. CDR3 size: 17 residues. CDR1 and CDR2 (germline): SGHNT, YYREEE (reference sequence). Trimming at V came to 3 bases and at J to 1 base, leaving 7 bases not matched to a gene. The CDR3 coding sequence is TGTGCCAGCAGCTCCTGGGGTAGCGGGGGGGGCACAGATACGCAGTATTTT. Residues: CASSSWGSGGGTDTQYF.

The V call is TRBV5-8, the J call TRBJ1-1; TRBD1 matches 9 bases. The ends lost 7 bases at V and 10 bases at J; junction bases unmatched: 20. The CDR3 totals 16 residues. The germline gives CDR1 SGHTS, CDR2 YDEGEE. The CDR3 loop is CASGLTGGSVASGAFF. CDR3 sequence (DNA): TGTGCCAGCGGACTGACAGGGGGGAGCGTCGCGTCAGGAGCTTTCTTT.

The chain employs TRBV2 and TRBJ2-5; 11 bases match TRBD2. V was clipped by 3 bases and J by 4 bases; unmatched bases: 7. The CDR3 is 16 residues long. Per germline, CDR1 SNHLY and CDR2 FYNNEI. CDR3 DNA: TGTGCCAGCAGTGATCTAGCGGGGGGATCTCCAGAGACCCAGTACTTC. It yields the protein CASSDLAGGSPETQYF.

This clone appeared a few times. This chain joins TRBV4-1 and TRBJ1-1, with 7 bases aligning to TRBD1. CDR1 and CDR2 from the germline V gene are MGHRA and YSYEKL. V lost 6 bases to trimming and J lost 3 bases; unmatched junction nucleotides: 10. The length of the CDR3 is 15 residues. CDR3 region: CASSKNRGRDTEAFF. The CDR3 nucleotides are TGCGCCAGCAGTAAAAACAGGGGTAGGGACACTGAAGCTTTCTTT.

As to this clone: The same CDR3 also results from other DNA sequences found in this sample. The CDR3 is CASATGQLINEKLFF. The CDR3, as DNA: TGTGCCAGCGCGACAGGGCAGCTGATTAATGAAAAACTGTTTTTT. This chain links TRBV6-5 with TRBJ1-4; TRBD1 aligns across 7 bases. V shed 8 bases and J 4 bases; nucleotides not matched to a gene: 10. Germline values: CDR1 MNHEY, CDR2 SVGAGI. This CDR3 has 15 amino acids.

The count of this clone is one. CDR3 sequence reads: CASSWGQGNQETQYF. The CDR3 nucleotides are TGTGCCAGCAGCTGGGGGCAGGGAAATCAAGAGACCCAGTACTTC. V is TRBV7-6 and J is TRBJ2-5, with D perhaps TRBD1 (6 bases). Germline CDR1 SGHVS, CDR2 FNYEAQ. The CDR3 consists of 15 residues. V lost 4 bases and J 2 bases, leaving 14 bases between the germline ends.

This chain links TRBV7-8 with TRBJ2-5, with 11 bases aligning to TRBD2. The J call could be wrong; TRBJ2-7 is a better fit for the DNA end. Germline CDR1 reads SGHVS; CDR2 reads FQNEAQ. The CDR3 consists of 15 residues. CDR3 DNA sequence: TGTGCCAGCAGCGCAACACTAGCGGGGGCCTACGAGCAGTACTTC. As protein: CASSATLAGAYEQYF.

The V gene is TRBV2, the J gene TRBJ2-7; D is undetermined. The CDR3 is 13 amino acids. Germline CDR1 reads SNHLY; CDR2 reads FYNNEI. Trimming cost V 8 bases and J 8 bases, with 19 bases left between them. DNA of the CDR3: TGTGCCAGCTTGCGGAATGGAGCTGTAAAGCAGTACTTC. It is translated as CASLRNGAVKQYF.

The rearrangement joins TRBV30 to TRBJ1-6; maybe TRBD1 (5 bases). Looked up from germline, CDR1 is GTSNPN and CDR2 is SVGIG (reference sequence). The CDR3 has 15 amino acids. Trimming pared 1 base from V and 8 bases from J, leaving 15 bases between. In DNA form, the CDR3 reads TGTGCCTGGAGTGGTGGGGCAGGGCTATATTCACCCCTCCACTTT. This gives the protein CAWSGGAGLYSPLHF.

The rearrangement links TRBV19 to TRBJ2-3; 11 nucleotides agree with TRBD2. Trimming at V came to 1 base and at J to 6 bases, leaving 15 bases not matched to a gene. Germline loops: CDR1 LNHDA, CDR2 SQIVND (reference sequence). CDR3 length: 19 amino acids. The CDR3 DNA follows: TGTGCCAGTAGTATAGGGCTAGCGGGGGGCCACGGGGATGCGGATACGCAGTATTTT. It yields the protein CASSIGLAGGHGDADTQYF.

The chain recombines TRBV27 with TRBJ2-3; D not certain. Trimming pared 10 bases from V and 6 bases from J, leaving 20 bases between. The germline V gene has CDR1 MNHEY and CDR2 SMNVEV (reference sequence). The CDR3 contains 14 residues. The CDR3 region is CATEGLYYVDTQYF. In DNA, the CDR3 is TGTGCCACCGAAGGCCTTTACTACGTGGATACGCAGTATTTT.

The chain carries TRBV7-8 and TRBJ1-1; D is perhaps TRBD1 (6 bases). Per the germline V gene, CDR1 is SGHVS and CDR2 is FQNEAQ. Deletions cut 4 bases from V and 4 bases from J, with 19 bases between. The CDR3 is 16 amino acids. CDR3 protein: CASSSKDRPHGTEAFF. The CDR3 DNA sequence: TGTGCCAGCAGCTCCAAAGACAGGCCCCACGGCACTGAAGCTTTCTTT.

The chain has TRBV6-5 and TRBJ2-7, with 12 bases that match TRBD2. V gave up 6 bases and J gave up 2 bases; unmatched junction bases: 5. Germline loops: CDR1 MNHEY, CDR2 SVGAGI. This CDR3 region has 15 residues. The CDR3 nucleotides read TGTGCCAGCAGCCCTACTAGCGGGGGGACCTACGAGCAGTACTTC. Translating gives CASSPTSGGTYEQYF.

The V and J genes are TRBV9 and TRBJ2-3; D is uncertain. The CDR3 covers 15 residues. Trimming stripped 0 bases from V and 0 bases from J, with 8 bases between. Germline V gene sequence: CDR1 SGDLS, CDR2 YYNGEE. The CDR3 sequence: CASSVGVSSTDTQYF. CDR3 nucleotides: TGTGCCAGCAGCGTAGGAGTTTCTAGCACAGATACGCAGTATTTT.

This clone was detected once. The chain employs TRBV7-9 and TRBJ1-2, with D tentatively TRBD1 (5 bases). V was cut by 1 base and J by 7 bases, with 25 bases left in between. Germline V lookup: CDR1 SEHNR, CDR2 FQNEAQ (reference sequence). The CDR3 consists of 18 residues. The DNA of the CDR3 is TGTGCCAGCAGCTTAGGACAGACCCCGGGAGCCCCGTCGTTTGGCTACACCTTC. It is translated as CASSLGQTPGAPSFGYTF.

The rearrangement uses TRBV13 and TRBJ1-1, with TRBD1 matching over 7 bases. The length of the CDR3 is 13 residues. The V segment lost 8 bases and the J segment 4 bases; nucleotides outside the gene matches: 7. Germline loops: CDR1 PRHDT, CDR2 FYEKMQ (reference sequence). The CDR3 loop reads CASRADRVTEAFF. Written as DNA, the CDR3 is TGTGCCAGCCGCGCCGACAGGGTCACTGAAGCTTTCTTT.

CDR3 nucleotides: TGCGCCAGCAGCTGGGGGGAAAACATTCAGTACTTC. It is translated as CASSWGENIQYF. V usage is TRBV5-1 and J usage is TRBJ2-4, with a possible D match to TRBD2 (6 bases). This CDR3 is built from 12 residues. Germline CDR1 is SGHRS and CDR2 is YFSETQ. V was pared by 3 bases and J by 5 bases, with 6 bases between. The full variable domain, in which reference TRBV5-1 and TRBJ2-4 provide the parts outside the CDR3, is KAGVTQTPRYLIKTRGQQVTLSCSPISGHRSVSWYQQTPGQGLQFLFEYFSETQRNKGNFPGRFSGRQFSNSRSEMNVSTLELGDSALYLCASSWGENIQYFGAGTRLSVL.

The chain combines TRBV5-4 with TRBJ2-5; TRBD1 matches at 9 bases. Germline trimming cut 4 bases from V and 3 bases from J; bases unmatched to any gene: 10. The CDR3 spans 16 residues. The germline V gene encodes CDR1 SGHNT and CDR2 YYREEE (reference sequence). The DNA of the CDR3 is TGTGCCAGCAGCCCAAGGTACAGGGGGCGGGAAGAGACCCAGTACTTC. Translated, it gives CASSPRYRGREETQYF.

This chain uses TRBV5-1 with TRBJ2-3, with 13 bases lining up with TRBD2. V shed 1 base, J shed 3 bases, and the junction held 5 bases outside the gene matches. The CDR3 has 17 amino acids. CDR1 is SGHRS, CDR2 YFSETQ, per germline. The CDR3 loop is CASSLRGLAGVTDTQYF. The CDR3, as DNA: TGCGCCAGCAGCTTGCGCGGACTAGCGGGGGTAACAGATACGCAGTATTTT.

The chain recombines TRBV21-1 with TRBJ1-2. TRBV21-1 is a pseudogene segment. The CDR3 is 14 amino acids. This CDR3 is CASSKAQRLWGYTF. The CDR3 region has the DNA TGTGCCAGCAGCAAAGCCCAGAGGTTATGGGGCTACACCTTC.

This rearrangement joins TRBV18 to TRBJ2-5; 8 bases align to TRBD2. The CDR3 length is 13 residues. The V gene end was trimmed by 3 bases and the J gene end by 4 bases; junction bases not matched to a gene: 1. Germline V lookup: CDR1 KGHSH, CDR2 LQKENI. DNA for the CDR3: TGTGCCAGCTCACCCGGGGGGGGAGAGACCCAGTACTTC. Translated, it gives CASSPGGGETQYF.